This T cell receptor (beta chain) derives from a study of blood T cell repertoires in COVID-19. The assay was immunoSEQ multiplex PCR, and TCRdb's table has in-frame clones only and misses some. The sample shows approximately 140,000 clones, roughly 84% of them seen only once. This clone is a singleton in its sample. The V and J ends lost 4 bases and 11 bases respectively, with 26 bases between them. The CDR3 consists of 16 residues. Germline values: CDR1 SGHVS, CDR2 FQNEAQ. The sequenced sample consisted of peripheral blood. The J gene is TRBJ1-1, the V gene TRBV7-8; D possibly corresponds to TRBD1 (5 bases). This TCR was recovered from a woman aged 55-70 years with acute or convalescent COVID-19. Here the CDR3 DNA reads TGTGCCAGCAGCTCGAATTATAACGCTGTTGGGGGGACGGCTTTCTTT. It translates to CASSSNYNAVGGTAFF.